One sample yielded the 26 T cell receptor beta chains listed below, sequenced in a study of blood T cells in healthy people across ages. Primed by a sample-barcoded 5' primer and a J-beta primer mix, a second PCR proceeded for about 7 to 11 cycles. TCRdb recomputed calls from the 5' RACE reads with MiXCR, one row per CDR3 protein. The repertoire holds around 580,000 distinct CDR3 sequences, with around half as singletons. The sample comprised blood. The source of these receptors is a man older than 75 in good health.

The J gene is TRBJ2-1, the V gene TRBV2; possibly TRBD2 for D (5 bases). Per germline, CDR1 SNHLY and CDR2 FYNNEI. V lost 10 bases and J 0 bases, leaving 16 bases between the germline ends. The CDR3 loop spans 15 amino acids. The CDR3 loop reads CANELDQSSYNEQFF. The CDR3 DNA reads TGTGCCAACGAACTAGATCAGAGCTCCTACAATGAGCAGTTCTTC.

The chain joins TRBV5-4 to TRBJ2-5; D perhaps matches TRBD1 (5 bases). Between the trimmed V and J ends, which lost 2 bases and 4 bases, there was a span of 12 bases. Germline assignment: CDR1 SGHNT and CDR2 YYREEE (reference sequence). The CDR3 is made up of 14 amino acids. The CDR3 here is CASSFIGAGETQYF. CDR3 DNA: TGTGCCAGCAGCTTTATAGGGGCAGGAGAGACCCAGTACTTC.

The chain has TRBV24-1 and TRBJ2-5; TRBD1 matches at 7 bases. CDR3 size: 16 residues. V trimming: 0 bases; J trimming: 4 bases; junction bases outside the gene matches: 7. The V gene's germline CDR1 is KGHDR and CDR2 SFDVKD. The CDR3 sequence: CATSDLGQGDRETQYF. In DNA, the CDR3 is TGTGCCACCAGTGATTTGGGCCAGGGGGATAGAGAGACCCAGTACTTC.

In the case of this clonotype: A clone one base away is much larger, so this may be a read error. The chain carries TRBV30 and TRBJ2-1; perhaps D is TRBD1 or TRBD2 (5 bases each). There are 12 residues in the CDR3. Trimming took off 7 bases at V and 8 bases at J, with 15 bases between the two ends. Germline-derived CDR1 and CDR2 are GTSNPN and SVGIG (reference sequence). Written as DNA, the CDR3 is TGTGCCTCGGGACCTAGTGTCGATGAGCAGTTCTTC. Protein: CASGPSVDEQFF.

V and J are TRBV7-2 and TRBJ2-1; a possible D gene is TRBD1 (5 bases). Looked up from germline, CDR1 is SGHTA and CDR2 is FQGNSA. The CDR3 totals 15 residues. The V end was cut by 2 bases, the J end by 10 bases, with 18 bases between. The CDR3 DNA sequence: TGTGCCAGCAGCTTATTGGGGCAGACCGCATGGGAGCAGTTCTTC. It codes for CASSLLGQTAWEQFF.

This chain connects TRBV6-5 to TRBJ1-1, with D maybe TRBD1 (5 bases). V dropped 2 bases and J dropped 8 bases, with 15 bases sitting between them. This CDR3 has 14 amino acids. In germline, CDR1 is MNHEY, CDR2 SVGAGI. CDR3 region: CASSYVGPGQEAFF. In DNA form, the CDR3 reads TGTGCCAGCAGTTACGTAGGGCCAGGGCAAGAAGCTTTCTTT.

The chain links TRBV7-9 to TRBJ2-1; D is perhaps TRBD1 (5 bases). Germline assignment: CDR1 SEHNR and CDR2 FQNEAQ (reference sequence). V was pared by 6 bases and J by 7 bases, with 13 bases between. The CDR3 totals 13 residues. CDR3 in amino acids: CASSPSGLNEQFF. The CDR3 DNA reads TGTGCCAGCAGTCCTTCAGGGTTAAATGAGCAGTTCTTC.

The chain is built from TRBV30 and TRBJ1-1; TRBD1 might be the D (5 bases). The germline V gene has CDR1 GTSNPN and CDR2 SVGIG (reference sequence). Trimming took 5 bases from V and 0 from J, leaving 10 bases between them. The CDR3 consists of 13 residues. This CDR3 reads CAWEEGMNTEAFF. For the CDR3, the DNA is TGTGCCTGGGAGGAGGGGATGAACACTGAAGCTTTCTTT.

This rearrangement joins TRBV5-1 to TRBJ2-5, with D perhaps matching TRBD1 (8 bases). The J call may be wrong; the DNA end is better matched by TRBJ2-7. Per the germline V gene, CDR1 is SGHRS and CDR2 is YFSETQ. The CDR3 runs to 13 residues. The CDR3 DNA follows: TGCGCCAGCAGCTTACAGGGGGAGGGCGAGCAGTACTTC. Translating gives CASSLQGEGEQYF.

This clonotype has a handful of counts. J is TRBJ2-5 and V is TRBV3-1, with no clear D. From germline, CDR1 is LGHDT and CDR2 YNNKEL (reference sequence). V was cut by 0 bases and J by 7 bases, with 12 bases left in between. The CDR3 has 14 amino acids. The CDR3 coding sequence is TGTGCCAGCAGCCAAGATGGGAAGGACGGGACCCAGTACTTC. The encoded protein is CASSQDGKDGTQYF.

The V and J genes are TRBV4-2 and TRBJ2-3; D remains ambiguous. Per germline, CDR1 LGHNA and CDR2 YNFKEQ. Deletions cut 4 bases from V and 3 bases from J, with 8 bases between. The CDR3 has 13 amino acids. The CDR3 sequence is CASSPHNTDTQYF. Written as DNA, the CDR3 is TGTGCCAGCAGCCCGCATAATACAGATACGCAGTATTTT.

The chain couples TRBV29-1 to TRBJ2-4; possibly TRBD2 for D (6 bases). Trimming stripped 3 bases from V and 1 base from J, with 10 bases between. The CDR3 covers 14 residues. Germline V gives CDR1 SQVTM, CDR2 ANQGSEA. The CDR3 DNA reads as TGCAGCGTTGATTCGGGAGCGGCCAAAAACATTCAGTACTTC. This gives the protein CSVDSGAAKNIQYF. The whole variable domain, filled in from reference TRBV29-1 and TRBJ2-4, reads SAVISQKPSRDICQRGTSLTIQCQVDSQVTMMFWYRQQPGQSLTLIATANQGSEATYESGFVIDKFPISRPNLTFSTLTVSNMSPEDSSIYLCSVDSGAAKNIQYFGAGTRLSVL.

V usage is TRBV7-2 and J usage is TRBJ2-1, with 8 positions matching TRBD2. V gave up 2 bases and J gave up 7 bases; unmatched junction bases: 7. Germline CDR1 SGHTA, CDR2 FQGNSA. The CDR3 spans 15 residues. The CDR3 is CASSLNLAGKNEQFF. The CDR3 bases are TGTGCCAGCAGCTTAAATCTAGCGGGTAAGAATGAGCAGTTCTTC.

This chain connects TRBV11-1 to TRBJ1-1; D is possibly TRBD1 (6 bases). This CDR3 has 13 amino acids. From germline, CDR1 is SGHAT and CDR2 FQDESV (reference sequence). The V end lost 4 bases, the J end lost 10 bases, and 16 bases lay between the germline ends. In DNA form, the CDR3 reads TGTGCCAGCAGCTGGACAGAGGTCACGGGAGCTTTCTTT. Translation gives CASSWTEVTGAFF.

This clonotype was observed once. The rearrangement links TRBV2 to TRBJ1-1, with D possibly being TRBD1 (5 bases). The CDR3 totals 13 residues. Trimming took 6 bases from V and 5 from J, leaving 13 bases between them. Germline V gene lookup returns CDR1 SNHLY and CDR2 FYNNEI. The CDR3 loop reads CASSINWGTEAFF. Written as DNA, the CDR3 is TGTGCCAGCAGCATTAACTGGGGGACTGAAGCTTTCTTT.

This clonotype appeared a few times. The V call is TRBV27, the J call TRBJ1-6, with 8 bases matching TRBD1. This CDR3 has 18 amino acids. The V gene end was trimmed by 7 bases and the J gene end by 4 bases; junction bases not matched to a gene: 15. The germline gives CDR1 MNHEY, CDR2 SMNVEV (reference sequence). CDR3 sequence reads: CASTIYPPDRGYNSPLHF. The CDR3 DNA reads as TGTGCCAGCACCATTTATCCCCCTGACAGGGGATATAATTCACCCCTCCACTTT.

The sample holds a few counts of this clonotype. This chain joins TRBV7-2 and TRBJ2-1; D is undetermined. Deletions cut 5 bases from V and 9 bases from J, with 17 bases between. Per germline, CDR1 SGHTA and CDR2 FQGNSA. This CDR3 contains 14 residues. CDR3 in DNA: TGTGCCAGCAGCCCTGACTCGGCGTGGGGTGAGCAGTTCTTC. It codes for CASSPDSAWGEQFF.

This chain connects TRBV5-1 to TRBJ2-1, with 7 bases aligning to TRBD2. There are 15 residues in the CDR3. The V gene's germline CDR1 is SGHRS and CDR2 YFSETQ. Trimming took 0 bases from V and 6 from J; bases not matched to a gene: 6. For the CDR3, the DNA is TGCGCCAGCAGCTTGGGGGAAAGCGGGGTCAATGAGCAGTTCTTC. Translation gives CASSLGESGVNEQFF.

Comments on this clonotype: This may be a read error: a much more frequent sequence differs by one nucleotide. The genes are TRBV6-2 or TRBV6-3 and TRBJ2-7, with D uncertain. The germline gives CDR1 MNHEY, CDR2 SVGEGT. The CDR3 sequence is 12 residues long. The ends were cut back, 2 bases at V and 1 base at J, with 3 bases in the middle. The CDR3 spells CASSYESYEQYF. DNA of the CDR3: TGTGCCAGCAGTTACGAGTCCTACGAGCAGTACTTC.

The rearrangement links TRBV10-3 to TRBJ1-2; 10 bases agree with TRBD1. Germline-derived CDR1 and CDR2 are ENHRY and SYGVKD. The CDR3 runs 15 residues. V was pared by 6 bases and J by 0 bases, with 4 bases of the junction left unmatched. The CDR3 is CAIRGQGTANYGYTF. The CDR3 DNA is TGTGCCATCAGGGGACAGGGGACAGCTAACTATGGCTACACCTTC.

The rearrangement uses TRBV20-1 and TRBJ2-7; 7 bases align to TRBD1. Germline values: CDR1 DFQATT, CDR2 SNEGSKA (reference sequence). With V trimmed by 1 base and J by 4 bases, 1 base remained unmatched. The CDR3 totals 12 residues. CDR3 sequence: CSARGQGYEQYF. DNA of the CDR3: TGCAGTGCTAGAGGACAGGGATACGAGCAGTACTTC.

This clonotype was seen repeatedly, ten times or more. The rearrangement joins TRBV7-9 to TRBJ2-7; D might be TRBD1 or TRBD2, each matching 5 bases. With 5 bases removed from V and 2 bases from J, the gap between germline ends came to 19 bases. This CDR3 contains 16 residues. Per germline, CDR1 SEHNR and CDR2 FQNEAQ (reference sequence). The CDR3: CASSPLFGTYTYEQYF. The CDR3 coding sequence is TGTGCCAGCAGCCCACTCTTCGGGACGTACACCTACGAGCAGTACTTC.

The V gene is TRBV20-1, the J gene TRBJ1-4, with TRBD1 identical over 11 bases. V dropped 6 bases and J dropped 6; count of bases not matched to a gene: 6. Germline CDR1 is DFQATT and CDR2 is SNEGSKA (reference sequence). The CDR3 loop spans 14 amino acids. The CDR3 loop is CSALRGQGDEKLFF. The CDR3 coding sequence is TGCAGTGCCCTCCGGGGACAGGGGGATGAAAAACTGTTTTTT.

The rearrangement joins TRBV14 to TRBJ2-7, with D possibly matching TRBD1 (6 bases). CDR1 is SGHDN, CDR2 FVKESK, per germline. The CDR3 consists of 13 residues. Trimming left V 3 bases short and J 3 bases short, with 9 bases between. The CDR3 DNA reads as TGTGCCAGCAGCCAGCAGGGGCTCTACGAGCAGTACTTC. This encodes CASSQQGLYEQYF.

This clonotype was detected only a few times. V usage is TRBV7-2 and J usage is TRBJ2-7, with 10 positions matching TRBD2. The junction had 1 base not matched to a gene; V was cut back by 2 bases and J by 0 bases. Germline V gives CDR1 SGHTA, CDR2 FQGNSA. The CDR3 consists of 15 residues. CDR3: CASSLTSGTSYEQYF. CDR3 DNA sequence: TGTGCCAGCAGCTTAACTAGCGGGACCTCCTACGAGCAGTACTTC. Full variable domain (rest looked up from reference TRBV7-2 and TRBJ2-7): GAGVSQSPSNKVTEKGKDVELRCDPISGHTALYWYRQSLGQGLEFLIYFQGNSAPDKSGLPSDRFSAERTGGSVSTLTIQRTQQEDSAVYLCASSLTSGTSYEQYFGPGTRLTVT.

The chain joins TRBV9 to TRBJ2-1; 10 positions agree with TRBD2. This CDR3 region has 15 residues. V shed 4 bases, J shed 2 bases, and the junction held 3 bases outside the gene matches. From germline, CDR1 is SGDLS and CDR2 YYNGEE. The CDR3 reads CASSYLAGAYNEQFF. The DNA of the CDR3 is TGTGCCAGCAGCTATCTAGCGGGAGCCTACAATGAGCAGTTCTTC.